This passage covers 31 T cell receptor beta chains from one sample sequenced in a study of blood T cell repertoires in COVID-19. Libraries were prepared by immunoSEQ multiplex PCR; TCRdb keeps only in-frame clonotypes and omits some of them. The table records around 80,000 clones, under 85% of them present only once. Specimen: peripheral blood. The receptors were gathered from a woman of 80 years or more with acute or convalescent COVID-19.

The chain is built from TRBV3-1 (or the pseudogene TRBV3-2) and TRBJ2-5, with 7 nucleotides matching TRBD2. Germline CDR1 reads LGHDT; CDR2 reads YNNKEL (reference sequence). This CDR3 is 14 amino acids long. Trimming cost V 1 base and J 4 bases; bases outside gene matches: 3. The CDR3 coding sequence is TGTGCCAGCAGCCAAGTGGGCGGGGGAGAGACCCAGTACTTC. It specifies CASSQVGGGETQYF.

This clone was seen more than once but under ten times. The chain couples TRBV9 to TRBJ1-1; weak D call: TRBD1 (6 bases). Trimming removed 0 bases from V and 5 bases from J, with 11 bases in between. The germline V gene has CDR1 SGDLS and CDR2 YYNGEE. The CDR3 sequence is 14 residues long. In DNA, the CDR3 is TGTGCCAGCAGCGTAGTAACAGGGTGGACTGAAGCTTTCTTT. Its protein is CASSVVTGWTEAFF.

In the case of this clone: The sample has other DNA sequences that encode this CDR3 too. The chain combines TRBV7-9 with TRBJ2-3; D gene ambiguous. CDR1 is SEHNR and CDR2 is FQNEAQ in the germline V gene (reference sequence). The V gene lost 3 bases and the J gene lost 0 bases, with 7 bases spanning the gap. The CDR3 sequence is 14 residues long. The CDR3, as DNA: TGTGCCAGCAGCTTGTCTACGAGCACAGATACGCAGTATTTT. Amino acid sequence: CASSLSTSTDTQYF.

V gene TRBV4-1 combines with J gene TRBJ2-2, with 9 bases identical to TRBD2. The CDR3 extends over 18 amino acids. J gave up 6 bases and V 3 bases, and 14 bases lay outside the gene matches. Looked up from germline, CDR1 is MGHRA and CDR2 is YSYEKL. CDR3 nucleotides: TGCGCCAGCAGCCACTCGCCTCAAGGAGCGGGGGGCCCCGGGGAGCTGTTTTTT. Amino acid sequence: CASSHSPQGAGGPGELFF.

Concerning this clone itself: One end of the junction does not line up with germline, which may come from a read error. The V gene is TRBV3-1 (or the pseudogene TRBV3-2), the J gene TRBJ2-2; TRBD2 matches 9 bases. This CDR3 is 15 amino acids long. Germline lookup yields CDR1 LGHDT and CDR2 YNNKEL (reference sequence). CDR3 amino acids: CASSPPGTSRGKLFF. CDR3 coding DNA: TGTGCCAGCAGCCCCCCAGGGACTAGCCGCGGGAAGCTGTTTTTT.

This chain connects TRBV11-1 to TRBJ2-3; no reliable D call. CDR3 length: 14 residues. Germline V lookup: CDR1 SGHAT, CDR2 FQDESV (reference sequence). The V end was cut by 6 bases, the J end by 4 bases, with 14 bases between. CDR3 region: CASRKALTSDTQYF. CDR3 nucleotides: TGTGCCAGCAGGAAAGCATTAACCTCAGATACGCAGTATTTT. Variable domain in full (rest from reference TRBV11-1 and TRBJ2-3): EAEVAQSPRYKITEKSQAVAFWCDPISGHATLYWYRQILGQGPELLVQFQDESVVDDSQLPKDRFSAERLKGVDSTLKIQPAELGDSAMYLCASRKALTSDTQYFGPGTRLTVL.

Concerning this clone: Other DNA sequences in this sample translate to the same CDR3. V gene TRBV19 combines with J gene TRBJ1-4; a weak D match, TRBD1 (5 bases). Germline CDR1 LNHDA, CDR2 SQIVND (reference sequence). Trimming stripped 3 bases from V and 7 bases from J, with 12 bases between. The CDR3 consists of 14 residues. For the CDR3, the DNA is TGTGCCAGTAGTATGAAGCAGGGAGGTGAAAAACTGTTTTTT. Its protein is CASSMKQGGEKLFF.

This chain connects TRBV10-3 to TRBJ1-4; 8 bases are a match to TRBD1. V shed 6 bases and J 13 bases; nucleotides not matched to a gene: 16. CDR3 length: 15 residues. Looked up from germline, CDR1 is ENHRY and CDR2 is SYGVKD. The CDR3 loop reads CAIRGSGGRDNGLFF. The CDR3, as DNA: TGTGCCATCAGAGGCTCAGGGGGCCGGGACAATGGACTGTTTTTT.

V usage is TRBV19 and J usage is TRBJ2-1; 11 nucleotides match TRBD2. Germline CDR1 LNHDA, CDR2 SQIVND (reference sequence). There are 16 residues in the CDR3. Trimming took 5 bases from V and 8 from J; bases not matched to a gene: 11. Here the CDR3 reads CASSRSLAGEGDEQFF. In DNA, the CDR3 is TGTGCCAGTAGTCGCTCACTAGCGGGAGAAGGCGATGAGCAGTTCTTC.

This rearrangement joins TRBV10-2 to TRBJ2-3, with a tentative D call TRBD2 (6 bases). Germline V gene data show CDR1 as WSHSY and CDR2 as SAAADI. CDR3 length equals 11 residues. The V gene lost 6 bases and the J gene lost 10 bases, with 11 bases spanning the gap. CDR3 bases: TGCGCCAGCAGCAGGGACTTTCCGCAGTATTTT. Protein: CASSRDFPQYF.

The chain couples TRBV5-1 to TRBJ2-2; D is possibly TRBD2 (6 bases). Germline CDR1 is SGHRS and CDR2 is YFSETQ. There are 15 residues in the CDR3. The V end lost 4 bases, the J end lost 6 bases, and 16 bases lay between the germline ends. As DNA, the CDR3 is TGCGCCAGCAGCCAGACGGGGGAGGTGCCCGGGGAGCTGTTTTTT. Protein: CASSQTGEVPGELFF.

The chain joins TRBV19 to TRBJ2-7; D is uncertain. The CDR3 extends over 13 amino acids. From germline, CDR1 is LNHDA and CDR2 SQIVND (reference sequence). V was shortened by 9 bases and J by 4 bases, with 16 bases between the two germline ends. The CDR3 loop is CARPQLILYEQYF. DNA for the CDR3: TGTGCCAGACCACAACTAATACTTTACGAGCAGTACTTC.

This clone was observed a few times. Different DNA sequences within this sample yield the same CDR3. This sequence joins TRBV7-9 and TRBJ1-1; the match to TRBD1 covers 7 bases. The CDR3 is 14 residues long. The ends lost 2 bases at V and 5 bases at J; junction bases unmatched: 5. CDR1 SEHNR and CDR2 FQNEAQ come from the germline V gene (reference sequence). CDR3 amino acids: CASSLHRGGTEAFF. CDR3 DNA: TGTGCCAGCAGCTTACACAGGGGAGGAACTGAAGCTTTCTTT.

The chain is built from TRBV19 and TRBJ2-7; 9 nucleotides match TRBD1. This CDR3 is built from 14 residues. V gave up 3 bases and J gave up 5 bases; unmatched junction bases: 5. Germline-derived CDR1 and CDR2 are LNHDA and SQIVND (reference sequence). The CDR3 DNA follows: TGTGCCAGTAGTATGAGGGACAGGGACGACGAGCAGTACTTC. Protein: CASSMRDRDDEQYF.

V is TRBV19 and J is TRBJ2-1; possibly TRBD1 for D (6 bases). The length of the CDR3 is 15 residues. Germline assignment: CDR1 LNHDA and CDR2 SQIVND (reference sequence). V was pared by 5 bases and J by 0 bases, with 11 bases between. This chain's CDR3 is CASSLHRDSYNEQFF. The CDR3 DNA follows: TGTGCCAGTAGTTTACACAGGGACTCCTACAATGAGCAGTTCTTC.

The chain uses TRBV5-4 and TRBJ1-1, with TRBD1 as a possible D gene (5 bases). V was pared by 3 bases and J by 4 bases, with 10 bases between. Germline V gene data show CDR1 as SGHNT and CDR2 as YYREEE (reference sequence). CDR3 length: 13 amino acids. The CDR3 reads CASSSDQGTEAFF. CDR3 DNA sequence: TGTGCCAGCAGCTCTGATCAGGGCACTGAAGCTTTCTTT.

J is TRBJ1-2 and V is TRBV7-2, with 7 bases matching TRBD1. Per germline, CDR1 SGHTA and CDR2 FQGNSA. The ends lost 1 base at V and 2 bases at J; junction bases unmatched: 13. CDR3 size: 18 residues. CDR3 loop: CASSLVRDSLSFNYGYTF. The CDR3 DNA reads TGTGCCAGCAGCTTAGTTCGGGACAGCCTCTCTTTCAACTATGGCTACACCTTC.

V is TRBV7-2 and J is TRBJ1-3; D perhaps matches TRBD1 (6 bases). V lost 5 bases, J lost 0 bases, and 14 bases lay in between. The germline V gene encodes CDR1 SGHTA and CDR2 FQGNSA. The CDR3 runs to 16 residues. The CDR3 loop is CASSPGQILSGNTIYF. The CDR3 DNA reads TGTGCCAGCAGCCCAGGACAGATCCTCTCTGGAAACACCATATATTTT.

The chain carries TRBV7-2 and TRBJ2-7, with 9 bases that match TRBD1. This CDR3 region has 15 residues. CDR1 and CDR2 from the germline V gene are SGHTA and FQGNSA. V lost 1 base, J lost 1 base, and 2 bases stayed unmatched. CDR3 DNA: TGTGCCAGCAGCTTAGGGGGACAGGGTTCCTACGAGCAGTACTTC. It encodes CASSLGGQGSYEQYF.

V gene TRBV18 combines with J gene TRBJ1-3, with D uncertain. Trimming pared 0 bases from V and 0 bases from J, leaving 6 bases between. The CDR3 is 15 residues long. Germline assignment: CDR1 KGHSH and CDR2 LQKENI. The CDR3 sequence is CASSPPSLSGNTIYF. Here the CDR3 DNA reads TGTGCCAGCTCACCACCCTCTCTCTCTGGAAACACCATATATTTT.

The chain links TRBV2 to TRBJ1-2; 7 nucleotides match TRBD1. The germline V gene has CDR1 SNHLY and CDR2 FYNNEI. CDR3 length: 14 amino acids. Germline trimming cut 4 bases from V and 5 bases from J; bases unmatched to any gene: 7. The CDR3 DNA reads TGTGCCAGCAGTGGGACGGGACAGCCTTATGGCTACACCTTC. This translates into CASSGTGQPYGYTF.

The rearrangement links TRBV7-9 to TRBJ2-5; D perhaps matches TRBD1 (6 bases). Germline values: CDR1 SEHNR, CDR2 FQNEAQ (reference sequence). V gave up 5 bases and J gave up 5 bases, with 15 bases separating them. The CDR3 covers 14 residues. The CDR3 DNA is TGTGCCAGCAGCGTTCAACAGGGCTCGGAGACCCAGTACTTC. Its translation: CASSVQQGSETQYF.

This rearrangement joins TRBV28 to TRBJ2-3; 7 nucleotides line up with TRBD1. CDR3 size: 13 residues. Germline values: CDR1 MDHEN, CDR2 SYDVKM. The V segment lost 8 bases and the J segment 2 bases; nucleotides outside the gene matches: 4. The CDR3 bases are TGTGCCAGCCGACAGGGTTTCACAGATACGCAGTATTTT. Translated: CASRQGFTDTQYF.

This chain uses TRBV28 with TRBJ1-5; 9 bases are a match to TRBD1. V shed 2 bases, J shed 4 bases, and the junction held 6 bases outside the gene matches. The germline gives CDR1 MDHEN, CDR2 SYDVKM. This CDR3 has 16 amino acids. Written as DNA, the CDR3 is TGTGCCAGCAGTTTACTCACAGGGGGCCGGAATCAGCCCCAGCATTTT. Protein: CASSLLTGGRNQPQHF.

This clone turned up a few times. The chain is built from TRBV2 and TRBJ2-1; TRBD2 matches 9 bases. Germline V gene data show CDR1 as SNHLY and CDR2 as FYNNEI. Trimming at V came to 7 bases and at J to 5 bases, leaving 9 bases not matched to a gene. The CDR3 covers 15 residues. The CDR3 DNA sequence: TGTGCCAGCAAGGCGGCTAGCGGGATCCACAATGAGCAGTTCTTC. Its translation is CASKAASGIHNEQFF.

The V call is TRBV7-2, the J call TRBJ2-2, with 11 bases lining up with TRBD2. In germline, CDR1 is SGHTA, CDR2 FQGNSA. J lost 7 bases, V lost 4 bases, and 8 bases had no gene match. The CDR3 is made up of 16 amino acids. The CDR3 nucleotides are TGTGCCAGCAGCTCAGTAGCGGGAGGGCCGGTCGGGGAGCTGTTTTTT. Its translation: CASSSVAGGPVGELFF.

This clone was detected a few times. The chain recombines TRBV5-8 with TRBJ2-1; TRBD2 aligns across 9 bases. The V gene's germline CDR1 is SGHTS and CDR2 YDEGEE. Trimming at V came to 4 bases and at J to 8 bases, leaving 7 bases not matched to a gene. The CDR3 covers 14 residues. The CDR3 DNA reads TGTGCCAGCAGCCTACTCCGGACTAGCGATGAGCAGTTCTTC. This gives the protein CASSLLRTSDEQFF. Based on the CDR3 plus reference TRBV5-8 and TRBJ2-1, the full variable domain is EAGVTQSPTHLIKTRGQQATLRCSPISGHTSVYWYQQALGLGLQFLLWYDEGEERNRGNFPPRFSGRQFPNYSSELNVNALELEDSALYLCASSLLRTSDEQFFGPGTRLTVL.

The chain has TRBV5-4 and TRBJ2-3; the match to TRBD1 covers 11 bases. This CDR3 region has 16 residues. Germline V gives CDR1 SGHNT, CDR2 YYREEE (reference sequence). The V gene end was trimmed by 2 bases and the J gene end by 2 bases; junction bases not matched to a gene: 4. CDR3 residues: CASSFGQGATTDTQYF. The DNA for the CDR3 is TGTGCCAGCAGCTTCGGACAGGGGGCAACCACAGATACGCAGTATTTT.

This clone occurred a few times. Written as DNA, the CDR3 is TGCAGCGTCAGAGAGGGTAGCTCCTATAATTCACCCCTCCACTTT. Translation gives CSVREGSSYNSPLHF. The chain has TRBV29-1 and TRBJ1-6; D is undetermined. The CDR3 extends over 15 amino acids. Germline V gene lookup returns CDR1 SQVTM and CDR2 ANQGSEA. V was pared by 6 bases and J by 0 bases, with 12 bases between.

The gene calls are TRBV2 and TRBJ2-7; 14 bases are a match to TRBD2. Germline lookup yields CDR1 SNHLY and CDR2 FYNNEI. The CDR3 has 15 amino acids. The V and J ends lost 6 bases and 13 bases, in that order; junction bases with no gene match: 14. The CDR3 reads CASSDSGTSGSVRYF. The CDR3, as DNA: TGTGCCAGCAGCGATTCCGGGACTAGCGGGAGCGTTCGATACTTC. Supplemented by reference TRBV2 and TRBJ2-7, the full variable domain reads EPEVTQTPSHQVTQMGQEVILRCVPISNHLYFYWYRQILGQKVEFLVSFYNNEISEKSEIFDDQFSVERPDGSNFTLKIRSTKLEDSAMYFCASSDSGTSGSVRYFGPGTRLTVT.

This clone was seen a single time. This rearrangement joins TRBV10-3 to TRBJ2-1; 10 bases match TRBD2. V dropped 4 bases and J dropped 7; count of bases not matched to a gene: 7. The CDR3 is 15 residues long. CDR1 is ENHRY and CDR2 is SYGVKD in the germline V gene. CDR3 in amino acids: CAISVTSGKSNEQFF. CDR3 nucleotide sequence: TGTGCCATCAGTGTAACTAGCGGGAAATCGAATGAGCAGTTCTTC.